This T cell receptor (beta chain) was retrieved from a study of blood T cells in healthy people across ages. Overall study: T cells yielded about one barcoded beta molecule per two cells through template switching.

In germline, CDR1 is SSHAT, CDR2 FNYEAQ (reference sequence). CDR3 length: 16 amino acids. Study-level points and caveats: Per million T cells, the diversity of TCR beta decreased roughly linearly as age advanced. Greater diversity and more naive CD4+ cells were seen in long-lived donors than in aged donors.

This clonotype was counted many times. As yet, its antigen is unknown. Its ends do not fully match the called genes, so a read error is possible. A sample-barcoded 5' primer and a J-beta primer mix were used in a second PCR of roughly 6 to 12 cycles. MiXCR, applied by TCRdb to the 5' RACE reads, yields one record per CDR3 protein. The table shows about 930,000 distinct CDR3 sequences, with 25% to 35% occurring only once. The same sample was also used in a study of T cells of mothers and their children.

The TCR sequence derives from a woman aged 40-49 years in good health. Material: blood. The V call is TRBV7-7, the J call TRBJ2-1; 8 nucleotides agree with TRBD2. This chain's CDR3 is CASSPGGSGGHNEQFF. The CDR3 DNA reads TGTGCTAGCAGCCCTGGGGGGAGCGGGGGCCACAATGAGCAGTTCTTC.